The 26 T cell receptor beta chains presented below share a single source sample, sequenced in a study of CD8 T cells in Susac syndrome. RNA, at about 0.5 to 1 ug, was reverse transcribed with random hexamers. MiXCR, run by TCRdb on the immunoSEQ multiplex PCR reads, gives a single entry per CDR3 protein. The data hold 400,000 or so distinct CDR3 sequences, with more than 80% observed a single time. The source material was CD8+ T cells from PBMCs. These receptors were obtained from a human donor with multiple sclerosis.

The chain is built from TRBV4-1 and TRBJ2-1, with 12 bases lining up with TRBD2. This CDR3 is built from 16 residues. Germline V gene sequence: CDR1 MGHRA, CDR2 YSYEKL. The V gene end was trimmed by 2 bases and the J gene end by 3 bases; junction bases not matched to a gene: 2. CDR3 bases: TGCGCCAGCAGCCAACTAGCGGGGGGGGACTACAATGAGCAGTTCTTC. Residues: CASSQLAGGDYNEQFF.

The chain joins TRBV24-1 to TRBJ2-7; the match to TRBD1 covers 8 bases. V lost 3 bases, J lost 3 bases, and 0 bases stayed unmatched. The V gene's germline CDR1 is KGHDR and CDR2 SFDVKD. The CDR3 length is 13 residues. Here the CDR3 DNA reads TGTGCCACCAGTGATGGACAGGGCTACGAGCAGTACTTC. This translates into CATSDGQGYEQYF.

The chain joins TRBV28 to TRBJ2-1; D possibly corresponds to TRBD2 (5 bases). CDR1 and CDR2 from the germline V gene are MDHEN and SYDVKM. Trimming took off 8 bases at V and 8 bases at J, with 22 bases between the two ends. The length of the CDR3 is 15 residues. CDR3 loop: CASYKDGLGVDEQFF. The DNA of the CDR3 is TGTGCCAGCTATAAGGACGGACTGGGAGTGGATGAGCAGTTCTTC.

The chain joins TRBV20-1 to TRBJ2-7; 7 bases are shared with TRBD1. This CDR3 spans 13 amino acids. CDR1 DFQATT and CDR2 SNEGSKA come from the germline V gene (reference sequence). Trimming took 6 bases from V and 4 from J; bases not matched to a gene: 9. Written as DNA, the CDR3 is TGCAGTGCCAAAGACAGGGTAGAGTACGAGCAGTACTTC. Translating it yields CSAKDRVEYEQYF.

This clonotype was counted a few times. V and J are TRBV12-3 or TRBV12-4 and TRBJ2-3; the D gene is possibly TRBD2 (6 bases). The V and J ends lost 1 base and 3 bases respectively, with 11 bases between them. The CDR3 is 15 residues long. In nucleotides, the CDR3 is TGTGCCAGCAGTTTAGAACTAGCCCCGACAGATACGCAGTATTTT. It specifies CASSLELAPTDTQYF.

This chain joins TRBV6-1 and TRBJ1-1; D unclear. CDR1 and CDR2 (germline): MNHNS, SASEGT. V dropped 5 bases and J dropped 0 bases, with 16 bases sitting between them. The CDR3 sequence is 16 residues long. The CDR3 DNA reads TGTGCCAGCAGTAAACCCTTGTTGAGCATGAACACTGAAGCTTTCTTT. Its protein is CASSKPLLSMNTEAFF.

The chain has TRBV29-1 and TRBJ2-2; D gene ambiguous. This CDR3 contains 13 residues. Germline CDR1 and CDR2: SQVTM and ANQGSEA. V lost 2 bases, J lost 0 bases, and 4 bases lay in between. This CDR3 reads CSVEMANTGELFF. The CDR3 bases are TGCAGCGTTGAAATGGCGAACACCGGGGAGCTGTTTTTT.

V gene TRBV29-1 combines with J gene TRBJ1-2, with TRBD1 matching over 9 bases. The J segment lost 1 base and the V segment lost 1 base, leaving 4 bases of the junction unmatched. From germline, CDR1 is SQVTM and CDR2 ANQGSEA. This CDR3 has 15 amino acids. This CDR3 reads CSVEGGDRVNYGYTF. In DNA, the CDR3 is TGCAGCGTTGAAGGGGGGGACAGGGTTAACTATGGCTACACCTTC.

CDR3 residues: CASSQLAGSTDTQYF. In DNA, the CDR3 is TGCGCCAGCAGCCAACTAGCGGGGTCTACAGATACGCAGTATTTT. This rearrangement joins TRBV4-1 to TRBJ2-3; 9 nucleotides line up with TRBD2. In germline, CDR1 is MGHRA, CDR2 YSYEKL. V gave up 2 bases and J gave up 3 bases; unmatched junction bases: 3. The CDR3 has 15 amino acids.

The rearrangement uses TRBV30 and TRBJ1-1; 8 positions match TRBD1. Per germline, CDR1 GTSNPN and CDR2 SVGIG (reference sequence). With V trimmed by 0 bases and J by 1 base, 4 bases remained unmatched. CDR3 size: 15 residues. CDR3 in DNA: TGTGCCTGGAGTGTAGGGACAGGCTCGAACACTGAAGCTTTCTTT. It is translated as CAWSVGTGSNTEAFF.

This clonotype was seen a handful of times. The J gene is TRBJ1-2, the V gene TRBV6-5, with TRBD1 matching 8 bases. CDR1 MNHEY and CDR2 SVGAGI come from the germline V gene. The ends lost 2 bases at V and 4 bases at J; junction bases unmatched: 9. The CDR3 runs to 16 residues. The CDR3 DNA reads TGTGCCAGCAGTTACGATGGGGCAGGGGGCGTCTATGGCTACACCTTC. It translates to CASSYDGAGGVYGYTF.

The chain links TRBV10-3 to TRBJ2-1; D could derive from TRBD1 or TRBD2 (7 bases each). Trimming cost V 0 bases and J 0 bases, with 15 bases left between them. The CDR3 is made up of 18 amino acids. The V gene's germline CDR1 is ENHRY and CDR2 SYGVKD. The CDR3 DNA sequence: TGTGCCATCAGTGAGTCTCAGGCGGGGGACAGCTCCTACAATGAGCAGTTCTTC. Residues: CAISESQAGDSSYNEQFF.

The genes are TRBV10-3 and TRBJ1-1, with a tentative D call TRBD1 (5 bases). The V end lost 9 bases, the J end lost 2 bases, and 19 bases lay between the germline ends. This CDR3 contains 15 residues. From germline, CDR1 is ENHRY and CDR2 SYGVKD. The chain's CDR3 is CAISLGGAENTEAFF. The DNA of the CDR3 is TGTGCCATTAGCCTCGGCGGGGCAGAAAACACTGAAGCTTTCTTT.

This chain joins TRBV19 and TRBJ2-1; no definite D call. The length of the CDR3 is 12 residues. Per the germline V gene, CDR1 is LNHDA and CDR2 is SQIVND (reference sequence). V was trimmed by 10 bases and J by 2 bases, leaving 9 bases between them. The CDR3 nucleotides are TGTGCCACCCGAAATGCCTACAATGAGCAGTTCTTC. Amino acids: CATRNAYNEQFF.

This chain uses TRBV13 with TRBJ2-7; 10 positions agree with TRBD2. Losses at the gene ends were 5 bases for V and 2 bases for J; bases not matched to a gene: 18. This CDR3 is 19 amino acids long. The germline V gene has CDR1 PRHDT and CDR2 FYEKMQ (reference sequence). CDR3 region: CASSVRTSGISPNPYEQYF. CDR3 coding DNA: TGTGCCAGCAGCGTTCGGACTAGCGGAATCTCCCCTAATCCCTACGAGCAGTACTTC.

This clonotype was detected only once. The J gene is TRBJ2-7, the V gene TRBV30, with D possibly being TRBD2 (5 bases). CDR1 GTSNPN and CDR2 SVGIG come from the germline V gene (reference sequence). CDR3 length: 13 residues. V lost 0 bases and J 1 base, leaving 7 bases between the germline ends. CDR3 nucleotides: TGTGCCTGGAGTGTGAGGGCATCCTACGAGCAGTACTTC. Protein sequence: CAWSVRASYEQYF. The whole variable domain, filled in from reference TRBV30 and TRBJ2-7, reads SQTIHQWPATLVQPVGSPLSLECTVEGTSNPNLYWYRQAAGRGLQLLFYSVGIGQISSEVPQNLSASRPQDRQFILSSKKLLLSDSGFYLCAWSVRASYEQYFGPGTRLTVT.

The chain joins TRBV19 to TRBJ2-2; 8 positions agree with TRBD2. This CDR3 is 17 amino acids long. Per germline, CDR1 LNHDA and CDR2 SQIVND (reference sequence). J lost 7 bases, V lost 3 bases, and 13 bases had no gene match. The CDR3 is CASSMETGSGVSGELFF. DNA of the CDR3: TGTGCCAGTAGTATGGAAACGGGTAGCGGGGTCAGCGGGGAGCTGTTTTTT.

The chain carries TRBV11-2 and TRBJ1-1; D is unresolved. The germline gives CDR1 SGHAT, CDR2 FQNNGV. Trimming took 0 bases from V and 1 from J, leaving 6 bases between them. The CDR3 spans 14 residues. This chain's CDR3 is CASSLEAQNTEAFF. Here the CDR3 DNA reads TGTGCCAGCAGCTTAGAAGCACAGAACACTGAAGCTTTCTTT.

The chain employs TRBV18 and TRBJ1-2; tentatively, D is TRBD1 (5 bases). V gave up 3 bases and J gave up 6 bases, with 23 bases separating them. This CDR3 comprises 17 residues. Germline V gene lookup returns CDR1 KGHSH and CDR2 LQKENI. DNA of the CDR3: TGTGCCAGCTCACCTACACACAGGACTAGGACAAATCATGGCTACACCTTC. Protein product: CASSPTHRTRTNHGYTF.

The chain uses TRBV20-1 and TRBJ2-7; TRBD1 aligns across 9 bases. V lost 0 bases and J lost 5; bases outside the gene matches: 8. The CDR3 covers 15 residues. The germline V gene has CDR1 DFQATT and CDR2 SNEGSKA (reference sequence). The CDR3 here is CSARDRTGGRHEQYF. The DNA of the CDR3 is TGCAGTGCTAGAGATAGAACAGGGGGCCGCCACGAGCAGTACTTC.

The J gene is TRBJ1-5, the V gene TRBV27, with 9 bases fitting TRBD1. This CDR3 region has 15 residues. Germline CDR1 reads MNHEY; CDR2 reads SMNVEV (reference sequence). V lost 0 bases and J lost 5; bases outside the gene matches: 2. CDR3 residues: CASSLSGQGYQPQHF. The CDR3 DNA reads as TGTGCCAGCAGTTTATCCGGACAGGGGTATCAGCCCCAGCATTTT.

V usage is TRBV12-3 or TRBV12-4 and J usage is TRBJ2-1; 13 bases are a match to TRBD2. V was clipped by 6 bases and J by 4 bases; unmatched bases: 3. This CDR3 spans 15 amino acids. The CDR3 nucleotides are TGTGCCAGCAGCGGGACTAGCGGGATTTACAATGAGCAGTTCTTC. This sequence encodes CASSGTSGIYNEQFF.

The CDR3 loop reads CASSIGGGGQPQHF. The CDR3 coding sequence is TGTGCCAGTAGTATCGGTGGGGGTGGACAGCCCCAGCATTTT. The V gene is TRBV19, the J gene TRBJ1-5; the D gene is possibly TRBD1 (5 bases). The CDR3 consists of 14 residues. Per the germline V gene, CDR1 is LNHDA and CDR2 is SQIVND (reference sequence). V lost 3 bases to trimming and J lost 7 bases, with 13 bases between them.

The rearrangement links TRBV5-1 to TRBJ2-2; D remains ambiguous. CDR3 size: 11 residues. Looked up from germline, CDR1 is SGHRS and CDR2 is YFSETQ. The V end lost 6 bases, the J end lost 4 bases, and 4 bases lay between the germline ends. CDR3 region: CASTITGELFF. The CDR3 DNA sequence: TGCGCCAGCACCATCACCGGGGAGCTGTTTTTT.

V gene TRBV19 combines with J gene TRBJ2-1; D possibly uses TRBD1 or TRBD2 (5 bases each). The CDR3 covers 14 residues. Trimming pared 1 base from V and 2 bases from J, leaving 6 bases between. Germline lookup yields CDR1 LNHDA and CDR2 SQIVND (reference sequence). In DNA form, the CDR3 reads TGTGCCAGTAGTATAGCGGGACCCTACAATGAGCAGTTCTTC. Translating it yields CASSIAGPYNEQFF.

The rearrangement links TRBV5-1 to TRBJ1-2; D remains ambiguous. Per the germline V gene, CDR1 is SGHRS and CDR2 is YFSETQ. The germline V and J ends were trimmed by 1 base and 3 bases, with 13 bases remaining between them. CDR3 length: 15 amino acids. The CDR3 region has the DNA TGCGCCAGCAGCTTGTCGGCCGTCGGGGACTATGGCTACACCTTC. Its translation: CASSLSAVGDYGYTF. Based on the CDR3 plus reference TRBV5-1 and TRBJ1-2, the full variable domain is KAGVTQTPRYLIKTRGQQVTLSCSPISGHRSVSWYQQTPGQGLQFLFEYFSETQRNKGNFPGRFSGRQFSNSRSEMNVSTLELGDSALYLCASSLSAVGDYGYTFGSGTRLTVV.